This T cell receptor (beta chain) was obtained from a study of shared clonotypes between healthy human individuals. General observations from the study: A handful of donors had about 5.1% of their naive CD4 clonotypes in common.

Turning to this clone: No antigen is known for it. Additional DNA sequences in this sample encode the identical CDR3.

The V end lost 5 bases, the J end lost 3 bases, and 18 bases lay between the germline ends. The CDR3 is 15 amino acids. Per germline, CDR1 SGHRS and CDR2 YFSETQ. Splitting the CD4+ cells yielded a CD45RA+ naive subset and a CD45RA-negative memory subset. Study processing details: ImmunoSEQ junction-only sequences lacked quality scores, so their filtering differed. Assay: immunoSEQ multiplex PCR; the TCRdb copy retains only in-frame clones and omits some. The V and J calls and the clone size are those of that table, but D and trimming were determined from the DNA. The table lists about 2.4 million clones, around 94% of them singletons, with roughly 0.15% in the top ten.

Sequencing input: naive CD4+ T cells sorted from blood. As for subset: CD45RA+ positively selected. The chain has TRBV5-1 and TRBJ2-7; the D gene is possibly TRBD2 (6 bases). This sequence was found in a man aged 18-30 years in good health. The CDR3 spells CASSSTGTGSYEQYF. The CDR3, as DNA: TGCGCCAGCAGTTCCACCGGGACTGGAAGCTACGAGCAGTACTTC.